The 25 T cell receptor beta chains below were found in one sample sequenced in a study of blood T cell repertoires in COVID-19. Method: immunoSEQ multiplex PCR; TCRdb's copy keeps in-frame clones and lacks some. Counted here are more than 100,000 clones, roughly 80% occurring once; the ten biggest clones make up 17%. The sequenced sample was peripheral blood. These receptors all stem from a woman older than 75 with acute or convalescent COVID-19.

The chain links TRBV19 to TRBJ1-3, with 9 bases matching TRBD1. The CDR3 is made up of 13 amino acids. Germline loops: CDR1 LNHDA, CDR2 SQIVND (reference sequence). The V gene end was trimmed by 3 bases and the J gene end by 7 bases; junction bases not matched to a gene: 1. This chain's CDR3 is CASSIGQGNTIYF. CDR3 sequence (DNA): TGTGCCAGTAGTATCGGACAGGGGAACACCATATATTTT.

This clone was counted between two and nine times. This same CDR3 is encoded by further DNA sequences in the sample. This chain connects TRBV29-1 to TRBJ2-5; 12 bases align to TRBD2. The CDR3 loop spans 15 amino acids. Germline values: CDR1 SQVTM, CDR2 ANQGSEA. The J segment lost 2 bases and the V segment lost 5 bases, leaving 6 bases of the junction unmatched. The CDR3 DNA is TGCAGCGTTCCCGGACTAGCGGGGCTACAAGAGACCCAGTACTTC. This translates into CSVPGLAGLQETQYF.

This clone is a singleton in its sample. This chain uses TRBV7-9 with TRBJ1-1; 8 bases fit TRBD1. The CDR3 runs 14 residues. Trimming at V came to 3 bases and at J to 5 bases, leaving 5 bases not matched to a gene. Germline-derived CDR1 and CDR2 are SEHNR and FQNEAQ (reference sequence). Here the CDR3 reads CASSFQGAGTEAFF. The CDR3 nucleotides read TGTGCCAGCAGCTTCCAGGGGGCGGGTACTGAAGCTTTCTTT.

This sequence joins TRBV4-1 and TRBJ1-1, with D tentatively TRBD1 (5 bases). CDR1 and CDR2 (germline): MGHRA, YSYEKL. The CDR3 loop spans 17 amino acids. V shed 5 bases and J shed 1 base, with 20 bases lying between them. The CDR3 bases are TGCGCCAGCAGCACACGCCACAACTTAGACAGGAACACTGAAGCTTTCTTT. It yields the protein CASSTRHNLDRNTEAFF.

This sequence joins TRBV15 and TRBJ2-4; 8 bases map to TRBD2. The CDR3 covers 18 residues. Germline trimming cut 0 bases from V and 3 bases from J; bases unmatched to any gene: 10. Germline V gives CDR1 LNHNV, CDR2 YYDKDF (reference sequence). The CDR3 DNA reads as TGTGCCACCAGCAGAGATAACCGGGGGGGCGGGGGCAAAAACATTCAGTACTTC. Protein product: CATSRDNRGGGGKNIQYF. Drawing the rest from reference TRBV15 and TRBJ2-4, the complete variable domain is DAMVIQNPRYQVTQFGKPVTLSCSQTLNHNVMYWYQQKSSQAPKLLFHYYDKDFNNEADTPDNFQSRRPNTSFCFLDIRSPGLGDTAMYLCATSRDNRGGGGKNIQYFGAGTRLSVL.

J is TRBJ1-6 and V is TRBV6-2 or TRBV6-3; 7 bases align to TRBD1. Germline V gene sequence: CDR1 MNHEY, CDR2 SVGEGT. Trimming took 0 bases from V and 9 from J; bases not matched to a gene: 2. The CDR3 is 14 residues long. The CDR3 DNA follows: TGTGCCAGCAGTTACTCGGGACAGCTTTCACCCCTCCACTTT. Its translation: CASSYSGQLSPLHF.

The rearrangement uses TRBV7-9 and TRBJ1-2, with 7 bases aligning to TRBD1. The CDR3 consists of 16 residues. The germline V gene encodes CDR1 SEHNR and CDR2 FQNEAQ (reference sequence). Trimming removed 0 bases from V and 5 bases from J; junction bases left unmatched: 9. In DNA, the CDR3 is TGTGCCAGCAGCTTAGCCCTCCTCGACAGGGAATATGGCTACACCTTC. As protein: CASSLALLDREYGYTF.

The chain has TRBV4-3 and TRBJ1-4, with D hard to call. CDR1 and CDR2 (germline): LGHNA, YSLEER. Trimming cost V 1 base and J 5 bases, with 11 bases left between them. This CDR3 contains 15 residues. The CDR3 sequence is CASSQGAGSNEKLFF. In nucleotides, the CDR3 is TGCGCCAGCAGCCAAGGGGCGGGATCGAATGAAAAACTGTTTTTT.

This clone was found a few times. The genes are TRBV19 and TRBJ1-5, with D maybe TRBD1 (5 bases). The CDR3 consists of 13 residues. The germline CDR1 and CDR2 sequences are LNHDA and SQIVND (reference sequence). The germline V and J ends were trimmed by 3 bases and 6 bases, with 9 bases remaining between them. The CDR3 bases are TGTGCCAGTAGTATCCAGGGAGGTCAGCCCCAGCATTTT. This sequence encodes CASSIQGGQPQHF.

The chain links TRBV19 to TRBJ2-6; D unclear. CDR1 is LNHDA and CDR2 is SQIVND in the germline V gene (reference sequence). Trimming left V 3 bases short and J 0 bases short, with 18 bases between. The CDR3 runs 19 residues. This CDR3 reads CASSIVYLGRSSGANVLTF. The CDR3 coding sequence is TGTGCCAGTAGTATTGTTTACCTAGGTCGGAGCTCTGGGGCCAACGTCCTGACTTTC.

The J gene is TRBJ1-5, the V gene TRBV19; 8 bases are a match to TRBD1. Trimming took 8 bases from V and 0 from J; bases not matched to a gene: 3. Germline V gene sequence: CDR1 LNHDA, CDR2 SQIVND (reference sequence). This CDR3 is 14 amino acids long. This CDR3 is CASRQGASNQPQHF. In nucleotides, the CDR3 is TGTGCCAGTCGCCAGGGGGCTAGCAATCAGCCCCAGCATTTT.

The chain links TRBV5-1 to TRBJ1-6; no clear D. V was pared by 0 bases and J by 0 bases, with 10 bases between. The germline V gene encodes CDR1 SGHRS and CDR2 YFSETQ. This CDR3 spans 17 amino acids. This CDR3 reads CASSLDTRSSYNSPLHF. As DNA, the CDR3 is TGCGCCAGCAGCTTGGACACCCGGAGCTCCTATAATTCACCCCTCCACTTT.

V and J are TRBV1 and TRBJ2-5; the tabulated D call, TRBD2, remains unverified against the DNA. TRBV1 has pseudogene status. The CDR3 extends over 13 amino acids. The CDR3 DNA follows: TGCACCCCCGGTCCAGCGGGAGGAGAGACCCAGTACTTC. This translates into CTPGPAGGETQYF.

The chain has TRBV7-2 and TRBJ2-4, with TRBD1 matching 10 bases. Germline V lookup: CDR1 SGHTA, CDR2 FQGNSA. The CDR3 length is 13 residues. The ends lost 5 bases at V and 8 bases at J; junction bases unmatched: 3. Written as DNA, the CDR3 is TGTGCCAGCAGCCCGGACAGGGGGGACATTCAGTACTTC. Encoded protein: CASSPDRGDIQYF.

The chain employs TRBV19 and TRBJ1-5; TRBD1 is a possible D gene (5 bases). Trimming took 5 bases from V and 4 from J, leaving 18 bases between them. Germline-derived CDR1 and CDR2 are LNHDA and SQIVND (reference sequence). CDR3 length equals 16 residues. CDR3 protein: CASSVQWIQGNQPQHF. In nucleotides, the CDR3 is TGTGCCAGTAGTGTACAGTGGATCCAGGGAAATCAGCCCCAGCATTTT. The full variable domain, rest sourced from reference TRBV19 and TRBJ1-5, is DGGITQSPKYLFRKEGQNVTLSCEQNLNHDAMYWYRQDPGQGLRLIYYSQIVNDFQKGDIAEGYSVSREKKESFPLTVTSAQKNPTAFYLCASSVQWIQGNQPQHFGDGTRLSIL.

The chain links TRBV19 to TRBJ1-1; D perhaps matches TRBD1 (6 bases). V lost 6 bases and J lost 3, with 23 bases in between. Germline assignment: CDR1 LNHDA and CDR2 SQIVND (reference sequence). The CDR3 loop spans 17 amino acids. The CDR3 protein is CASRRSGGGAGDTEAFF. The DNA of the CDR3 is TGTGCCAGTAGGCGAAGTGGTGGGGGCGCAGGCGACACTGAAGCTTTCTTT.

The CDR3 DNA reads TGTGCCAGCAGTTACTCTGACAGGGGACGGAACTATGGCTACACCTTC. Its protein product is CASSYSDRGRNYGYTF. The chain has TRBV6-2 or TRBV6-3 and TRBJ1-2, with TRBD1 matching 8 bases. V shed 0 bases, J shed 2 bases, and the junction held 5 bases outside the gene matches. The germline gives CDR1 MNHEY, CDR2 SVGEGT. This CDR3 is built from 16 residues.

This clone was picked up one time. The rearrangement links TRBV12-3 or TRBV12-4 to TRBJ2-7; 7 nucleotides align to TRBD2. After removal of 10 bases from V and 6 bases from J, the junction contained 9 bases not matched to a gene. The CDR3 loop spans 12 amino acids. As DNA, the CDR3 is TGTGCCACAAGGCGGGAGTTGAGCGAGCAGTACTTC. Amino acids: CATRRELSEQYF.

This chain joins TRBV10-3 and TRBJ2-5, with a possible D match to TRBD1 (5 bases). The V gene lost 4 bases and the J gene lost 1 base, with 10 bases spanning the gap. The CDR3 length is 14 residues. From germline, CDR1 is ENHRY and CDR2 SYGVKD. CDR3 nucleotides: TGTGCCATCAGTGTGACAGCCACCCAAGAGACCCAGTACTTC. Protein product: CAISVTATQETQYF.

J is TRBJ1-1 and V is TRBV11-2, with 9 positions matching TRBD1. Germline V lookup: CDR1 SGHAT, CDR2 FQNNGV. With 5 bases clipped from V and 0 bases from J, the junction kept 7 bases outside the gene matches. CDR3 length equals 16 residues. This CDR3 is CASSPQTGGMNTEAFF. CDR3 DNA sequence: TGTGCCAGCAGCCCCCAGACAGGGGGGATGAACACTGAAGCTTTCTTT.

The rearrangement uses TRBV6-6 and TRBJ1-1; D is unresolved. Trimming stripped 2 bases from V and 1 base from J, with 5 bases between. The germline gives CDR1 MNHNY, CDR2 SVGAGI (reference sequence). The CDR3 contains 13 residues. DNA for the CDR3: TGTGCCAGCAGTTACGAGCGGAACACTGAAGCTTTCTTT. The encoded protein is CASSYERNTEAFF.

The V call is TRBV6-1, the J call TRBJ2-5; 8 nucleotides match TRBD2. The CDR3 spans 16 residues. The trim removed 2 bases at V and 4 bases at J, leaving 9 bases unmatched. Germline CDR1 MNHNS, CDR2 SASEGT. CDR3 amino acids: CASSELLAAPRETQYF. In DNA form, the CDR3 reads TGTGCCAGCAGTGAACTACTAGCGGCCCCCCGAGAGACCCAGTACTTC.

DNA of the CDR3: TGTGCCAGCAGCAACCCAGGGGCGGTCTATGGCTACACCTTC. Its protein product is CASSNPGAVYGYTF. The J gene is TRBJ1-2, the V gene TRBV25-1; TRBD1 is a possible D gene (6 bases). V shed 6 bases and J shed 4 bases, with 15 bases lying between them. Germline CDR1 and CDR2: MGHDK and SYGVNS. The CDR3 is 14 residues long.

DNA for the CDR3: TGTGCCAGCAGTTCGACGGGGGGAAGCAATCAGCCCCAGCATTTT. This gives the protein CASSSTGGSNQPQHF. V gene TRBV6-6 combines with J gene TRBJ1-5; maybe TRBD1 (5 bases). The CDR3 extends over 15 amino acids. The V end lost 4 bases, the J end lost 1 base, and 11 bases lay between the germline ends. CDR1 and CDR2 (germline): MNHNY, SVGAGI (reference sequence).

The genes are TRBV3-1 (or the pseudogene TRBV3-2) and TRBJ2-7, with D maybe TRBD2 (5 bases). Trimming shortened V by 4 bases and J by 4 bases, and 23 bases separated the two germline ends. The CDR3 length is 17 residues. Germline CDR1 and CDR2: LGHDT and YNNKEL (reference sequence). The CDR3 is CASSPDLWRSTRYEQYF. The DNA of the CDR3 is TGTGCCAGCAGCCCCGACCTGTGGAGGTCAACACGGTACGAGCAGTACTTC.